This TCR beta chain emerged from a study of shared clonotypes between healthy human individuals. V was clipped by 5 bases and J by 4 bases, with 9 bases between them. CDR1 SGHTA and CDR2 FQGTGA come from the germline V gene. The CDR3 runs to 13 residues. The study separated CD4+ cells into CD45RA+ naive and CD45RA-negative memory subsets. The assay was carried out at the deep level. The data were produced by immunoSEQ multiplex PCR, yet TCRdb's version contains in-frame clones alone and is incomplete. The sample gives 2 million to 2.5 million clones, 85% to 95% of which show up once; around 0.4% is in the top ten.

The sequenced sample was naive CD4+ T cells from PBMCs. This sample's subset: CD45RA+ positively selected. The source is a man between 18 and 29 years old in good health. Some clones in this sample may be carry-over from other donors' samples. The genes are TRBV7-3 and TRBJ2-1, with D uncertain. CDR3 loop: CASSPPPYNEQFF. The CDR3 coding sequence is TGTGCCAGCAGCCCCCCGCCGTACAATGAGCAGTTCTTC.